A single sample gave rise to the 32 T cell receptor beta chains below, sequenced in a study of T cell repertoires in cytomegalovirus infection. TCRdb reanalysed the reads using MiXCR and keeps one entry per CDR3 protein. The table shows some 310,000 distinct CDR3 sequences, with about 25% occurring only once. No antigens are known for them. The sequencing used cultured PBMCs, collected from culture after CMV antigen stimulation. The receptor set was obtained from a human donor in good health (CMV status not recorded). Some clones in this sample may be carry-over from other donors' samples.

This clonotype was counted at least ten times. The chain recombines TRBV7-2 with TRBJ1-1, with TRBD1 as a possible D gene (5 bases). The germline V gene encodes CDR1 SGHTA and CDR2 FQGNSA. Trimming removed 2 bases from V and 1 base from J, with 20 bases in between. The CDR3 runs 18 residues. The CDR3 DNA sequence: TGTGCCAGCAGCTTAAATGCTCGCAGGGTTAAAGGGAACACTGAAGCTTTCTTT. This gives the protein CASSLNARRVKGNTEAFF.

This clonotype has just a few counts. The V and J genes are TRBV27 and TRBJ2-5, with D possibly being TRBD1 (5 bases). V lost 5 bases to trimming and J lost 5 bases, with 18 bases between them. This CDR3 has 15 amino acids. Germline V CDR1 and CDR2: MNHEY, SMNVEV (reference sequence). This chain's CDR3 is CASSKGYRAGETQYF. The CDR3 DNA is TGTGCCAGCAGTAAGGGGTACCGGGCCGGGGAGACCCAGTACTTC.

Many counts were recorded for this clonotype. The rearrangement joins TRBV6-2 or TRBV6-3 to TRBJ2-4; either TRBD1 or TRBD2 may fit D (5 bases each). CDR1 MNHEY and CDR2 SVGEGT come from the germline V gene. CDR3 size: 16 residues. Trimming stripped 4 bases from V and 5 bases from J, with 18 bases between. The CDR3 reads CASSSFGSGAQNIQYF. The CDR3 DNA follows: TGTGCCAGCAGTTCCTTCGGATCCGGGGCTCAAAACATTCAGTACTTC.

This clonotype was seen repeatedly, ten times or more. This chain connects TRBV11-2 to TRBJ1-2; the D is unclear. V lost 1 base to trimming and J lost 2 bases, with 5 bases between them. The germline gives CDR1 SGHAT, CDR2 FQNNGV. The CDR3 spans 13 residues. The CDR3 DNA reads TGTGCCAGCAGCTTAGGGGTGAACTATGGCTACACCTTC. Amino acid sequence: CASSLGVNYGYTF.

This clonotype appeared a few times. J is TRBJ2-3 and V is TRBV11-2; D gene unclear. CDR3 length: 13 residues. CDR1 is SGHAT and CDR2 is FQNNGV in the germline V gene. V lost 5 bases and J 6 bases, leaving 12 bases between the germline ends. CDR3 DNA: TGTGCCAGCAGCAGATACAGAGCTGATACGCAGTATTTT. Translated, it gives CASSRYRADTQYF.

This clonotype was found a few times. The chain has TRBV7-2 and TRBJ2-1; 13 nucleotides align to TRBD2. V gave up 5 bases and J gave up 10 bases; unmatched junction bases: 8. The CDR3 spans 15 residues. CDR1 is SGHTA, CDR2 FQGNSA, per germline. CDR3 coding DNA: TGTGCCAGCAGCCCCACTAGCGGGAGGGCGGGGGAGCAGTTCTTC. It codes for CASSPTSGRAGEQFF.

V usage is TRBV6-2 or TRBV6-3 and J usage is TRBJ2-5; no clear D. There are 12 residues in the CDR3. The germline V and J ends were trimmed by 4 bases and 7 bases, with 10 bases remaining between them. Germline V gene lookup returns CDR1 MNHEY and CDR2 SVGEGT. The CDR3 protein is CASSSNFRTQYF. The CDR3, as DNA: TGTGCCAGCAGTTCTAATTTCAGGACCCAGTACTTC.

The gene calls are TRBV7-9 and TRBJ1-1; D not certain. Trimming took 3 bases from V and 1 from J, leaving 9 bases between them. The CDR3 consists of 14 residues. Germline V CDR1 and CDR2: SEHNR, FQNEAQ (reference sequence). CDR3 loop: CASSFEGQNTEAFF. CDR3 nucleotide sequence: TGTGCCAGCAGCTTTGAGGGCCAGAACACTGAAGCTTTCTTT.

The rearrangement uses TRBV27 and TRBJ1-6; D is ambiguous. Germline V gene sequence: CDR1 MNHEY, CDR2 SMNVEV (reference sequence). The V end lost 5 bases, the J end lost 11 bases, and 16 bases lay between the germline ends. This CDR3 has 14 amino acids. The CDR3 loop is CASSPRTAATPLHF. The CDR3 DNA reads TGTGCCAGCAGTCCTCGGACGGCCGCGACACCCCTCCACTTT.

There are many counts of this clonotype. The gene calls are TRBV7-2 and TRBJ1-6, with TRBD1 matching over 7 bases. The CDR3 contains 15 residues. Germline V gene sequence: CDR1 SGHTA, CDR2 FQGNSA. V dropped 5 bases and J dropped 7; count of bases not matched to a gene: 8. The CDR3 coding sequence is TGTGCCAGCAGCCCCCGACAGGGCAGGAATTCACCCCTCCACTTT. Protein sequence: CASSPRQGRNSPLHF.

The V call is TRBV15, the J call TRBJ2-1; D gene ambiguous. Germline CDR1 is LNHNV and CDR2 is YYDKDF (reference sequence). V lost 6 bases to trimming and J lost 0 bases, with 9 bases between them. CDR3 length: 14 amino acids. The CDR3 region is CATRRLSSYNEQFF. DNA for the CDR3: TGTGCCACCAGACGACTCAGCTCCTACAATGAGCAGTTCTTC.

J is TRBJ1-1 and V is TRBV6-8; 7 positions match TRBD1. V dropped 4 bases and J dropped 1; count of bases not matched to a gene: 9. The CDR3 is made up of 16 amino acids. Germline CDR1 is MNHGY and CDR2 is SAAAGT. The CDR3 sequence: CASSSYRGWGNTEAFF. The CDR3 DNA reads TGTGCCAGCAGTTCCTACAGGGGATGGGGGAACACTGAAGCTTTCTTT.

This clonotype was recorded a few times. The chain uses TRBV6-6 and TRBJ2-1, with 13 bases matching TRBD2. V gave up 7 bases and J gave up 8 bases; unmatched junction bases: 8. The germline gives CDR1 MNHNY, CDR2 SVGAGI (reference sequence). The CDR3 is 15 amino acids. The CDR3 here is CASTPGLAGLDEQFF. The CDR3 DNA is TGTGCCAGCACACCGGGACTAGCGGGATTGGATGAGCAGTTCTTC.

The V call is TRBV20-1, the J call TRBJ2-1; 9 nucleotides match TRBD2. The CDR3 consists of 14 residues. Germline V gene data show CDR1 as DFQATT and CDR2 as SNEGSKA (reference sequence). The J segment lost 8 bases and the V segment lost 6 bases, leaving 11 bases of the junction unmatched. In DNA form, the CDR3 reads TGCAGTGCCGAGACGGGACTAGCTGGCGATGAGCAGTTCTTC. This encodes CSAETGLAGDEQFF.

The chain has TRBV29-1 and TRBJ2-7, with TRBD2 matching over 7 bases. Unmatched junction bases numbered 11, after V lost 6 bases and J lost 0 bases. The length of the CDR3 is 15 residues. Looked up from germline, CDR1 is SQVTM and CDR2 is ANQGSEA. CDR3 sequence (DNA): TGCAGCGTCGGTTTACTAGCGCGCAACTCCTACGAGCAGTACTTC. Residues: CSVGLLARNSYEQYF.

The chain is built from TRBV4-2 and TRBJ1-1, with a weak D call TRBD1 (6 bases). CDR1 and CDR2 (germline): LGHNA, YNFKEQ. CDR3 size: 17 residues. V lost 1 base and J lost 0, with 15 bases in between. This CDR3 reads CASSQGRTENMNTEAFF. The CDR3 nucleotides are TGTGCCAGCAGCCAAGGGCGGACAGAAAATATGAACACTGAAGCTTTCTTT.

Notes on this clonotype: At one of its ends the junction is not consistent with the germline gene, which may arise from a read error. The chain has TRBV4-1 and TRBJ1-1; D gene ambiguous. This CDR3 has 16 residues. The V gene's germline CDR1 is MGHRA and CDR2 YSYEKL. The CDR3, as DNA: TGTGCCAGCAGCCAAGATCCAAGACTGGCACACACTGAAGCTTTCTTT. Translating gives CASSQDPRLAHTEAFF.

This clonotype appeared many times. The chain combines TRBV7-2 with TRBJ1-5, with D perhaps matching TRBD1 (5 bases). The germline CDR1 and CDR2 sequences are SGHTA and FQGNSA. The CDR3 runs 15 residues. Trimming stripped 1 base from V and 4 bases from J, with 11 bases between. CDR3 region: CASSLESRANQPQHF. The CDR3, as DNA: TGTGCCAGCAGCTTAGAGTCCAGGGCTAATCAGCCCCAGCATTTT.

This clonotype was seen repeatedly, ten times or more. This chain connects TRBV12-3 or TRBV12-4 to TRBJ1-2; a weak D match, TRBD1 (6 bases). With 4 bases removed from V and 5 bases from J, the gap between germline ends came to 11 bases. The CDR3 has 13 amino acids. Here the CDR3 DNA reads TGTGCCAGCAGTTCCAGGGGCAGGTATGGCTACACCTTC. Amino acid sequence: CASSSRGRYGYTF.

Only a few counts were recorded for this clonotype. For the CDR3, the DNA is TGCGCCAGCAGCTTGGCAGGGTCATCGATCTATGGCTACACCTTC. Protein: CASSLAGSSIYGYTF. This chain links TRBV5-1 with TRBJ1-2, with D possibly being TRBD1 (5 bases). There are 15 residues in the CDR3. Deletions cut 0 bases from V and 4 bases from J, with 13 bases between. Looked up from germline, CDR1 is SGHRS and CDR2 is YFSETQ. The full variable domain, completed using reference TRBV5-1 and TRBJ1-2, is KAGVTQTPRYLIKTRGQQVTLSCSPISGHRSVSWYQQTPGQGLQFLFEYFSETQRNKGNFPGRFSGRQFSNSRSEMNVSTLELGDSALYLCASSLAGSSIYGYTFGSGTRLTVV.

The gene calls are TRBV6-2 or TRBV6-3 and TRBJ2-5; possibly TRBD1 for D (6 bases). The V end lost 4 bases, the J end lost 4 bases, and 13 bases lay between the germline ends. The CDR3 extends over 14 amino acids. Per germline, CDR1 MNHEY and CDR2 SVGEGT. CDR3 coding DNA: TGTGCCAGCAGTTCCAACCAGGGGCGAGAGACCCAGTACTTC. This gives the protein CASSSNQGRETQYF.

The genes are TRBV28 and TRBJ2-5; the D gene is possibly TRBD1 (5 bases). The length of the CDR3 is 16 residues. Trimming left V 0 bases short and J 2 bases short, with 13 bases between. CDR1 is MDHEN, CDR2 SYDVKM, per germline. DNA of the CDR3: TGTGCCAGCAGTTTATGGGGGCCAGGGCGTCAAGAGACCCAGTACTTC. Translated: CASSLWGPGRQETQYF.

The CDR3 region has the DNA TGCGCCAGCACCGGGACTAGCGGGACGGTTGCGCAGTATTTT. Translated: CASTGTSGTVAQYF. The chain combines TRBV10-2 with TRBJ2-3, with 13 bases lining up with TRBD2. In germline, CDR1 is WSHSY, CDR2 SAAADI. Unmatched junction bases numbered 8, after V lost 7 bases and J lost 10 bases. The CDR3 loop spans 14 amino acids.

In DNA form, the CDR3 reads TGTGCCACCAGCAATGGGCCCTCCTCGGGTTCGTCCGGGGAGCTGTTTTTT. The encoded protein is CATSNGPSSGSSGELFF. This chain links TRBV15 with TRBJ2-2; no clear D. Germline V gene lookup returns CDR1 LNHNV and CDR2 YYDKDF (reference sequence). V lost 4 bases, J lost 6 bases, and 21 bases lay in between. The CDR3 length is 17 residues.

This clonotype appeared many times. The chain combines TRBV7-2 with TRBJ2-1; tentatively, D is TRBD1 or TRBD2 (5 bases each). V lost 4 bases to trimming and J lost 9 bases, with 13 bases between them. Germline lookup yields CDR1 SGHTA and CDR2 FQGNSA. This CDR3 contains 13 residues. The CDR3 protein is CASSSGQGREQFF. The CDR3 DNA is TGTGCCAGCAGCTCGGGGCAGGGTCGTGAGCAGTTCTTC.

This clonotype was counted ten times or more. This chain links TRBV7-2 with TRBJ2-3; either TRBD1 or TRBD2 may fit D (5 bases each). V lost 3 bases and J lost 0, with 13 bases in between. This CDR3 is 16 amino acids long. From germline, CDR1 is SGHTA and CDR2 FQGNSA. The CDR3 DNA reads as TGTGCCAGCAGCTTCCGGGACGCGGATAGCACAGATACGCAGTATTTT. Its protein product is CASSFRDADSTDTQYF.

The V gene is TRBV12-3 or TRBV12-4, the J gene TRBJ1-2; no firm D call. The CDR3 is 12 residues long. V was clipped by 3 bases and J by 8 bases, with 10 bases between them. The CDR3 DNA reads as TGTGCCAGCAGTTTTTTGGTGCGGGGCTACACCTTC. As protein: CASSFLVRGYTF.

This sequence joins TRBV6-2 or TRBV6-3 and TRBJ2-7; no clear D. The CDR3 has 13 residues. Trimming left V 4 bases short and J 2 bases short, with 9 bases between. Germline assignment: CDR1 MNHEY and CDR2 SVGEGT. CDR3 nucleotides: TGTGCCAGCAGTTCATGGGCCCCCTACGAGCAGTACGTC. Amino acids: CASSSWAPYEQYV.

This clonotype was seen only a few times. This chain uses TRBV28 with TRBJ1-5; 10 nucleotides match TRBD1. The ends lost 8 bases at V and 6 bases at J; junction bases unmatched: 7. The CDR3 covers 14 residues. CDR1 and CDR2 from the germline V gene are MDHEN and SYDVKM. Written as DNA, the CDR3 is TGTGCCAGCCTTCCCGGACAGGGGGGTCAGCCCCAGCATTTT. Translating gives CASLPGQGGQPQHF.

The rearrangement uses TRBV5-4 and TRBJ2-3; perhaps TRBD2 as D (6 bases). The CDR3 runs to 16 residues. V lost 4 bases to trimming and J lost 0 bases, with 15 bases between them. The germline CDR1 and CDR2 sequences are SGHNT and YYREEE (reference sequence). The CDR3 DNA reads TGTGCCAGCAGCCCATATGAGGGACTCAGCACAGATACGCAGTATTTT. Residues: CASSPYEGLSTDTQYF.

As to this clonotype: One base away lies a much larger clone, so this may be a sequencing read error. The V and J genes are TRBV7-7 and TRBJ1-3; D uncertain. Deletions cut 5 bases from V and 0 bases from J, with 5 bases between. Germline loops: CDR1 SSHAT, CDR2 FNYEAQ (reference sequence). CDR3 length: 13 residues. The CDR3 DNA reads TGTGCCAGCAGCAAGGGCTCTGGAAACACCATATATTTT. Amino acid sequence: CASSKGSGNTIYF.

This clonotype was seen a handful of times. The chain uses TRBV19 and TRBJ2-1; D may correspond to TRBD1 or TRBD2 (5 bases each). The CDR3 spans 13 residues. Per the germline V gene, CDR1 is LNHDA and CDR2 is SQIVND (reference sequence). The V end lost 4 bases, the J end lost 4 bases, and 8 bases lay between the germline ends. This CDR3 reads CASSRGPYNEQFF. The CDR3 DNA follows: TGTGCCAGTAGTAGGGGACCATACAATGAGCAGTTCTTC.